This TCR beta chain comes out of a study of control samples from healthy donors and cancer patients. Clones were sequenced by immunoSEQ multiplex PCR, and TCRdb holds only the in-frame ones, with some missing. The table has approximately 140,000 clones, more than 80% seen once. CDR3 length equals 12 residues. The germline CDR1 and CDR2 sequences are MDHEN and SYDVKM. Trimming shortened V by 4 bases and J by 4 bases, and 4 bases separated the two germline ends. The chain combines TRBV28 with TRBJ2-2; D gene ambiguous. The sequenced sample consisted of blood. The receptor's source is a man aged 18 to 35 in good health. The CDR3 sequence is CASSSTTGELFF. The DNA of the CDR3 is TGTGCCAGCAGTTCCACCACCGGGGAGCTGTTTTTT.